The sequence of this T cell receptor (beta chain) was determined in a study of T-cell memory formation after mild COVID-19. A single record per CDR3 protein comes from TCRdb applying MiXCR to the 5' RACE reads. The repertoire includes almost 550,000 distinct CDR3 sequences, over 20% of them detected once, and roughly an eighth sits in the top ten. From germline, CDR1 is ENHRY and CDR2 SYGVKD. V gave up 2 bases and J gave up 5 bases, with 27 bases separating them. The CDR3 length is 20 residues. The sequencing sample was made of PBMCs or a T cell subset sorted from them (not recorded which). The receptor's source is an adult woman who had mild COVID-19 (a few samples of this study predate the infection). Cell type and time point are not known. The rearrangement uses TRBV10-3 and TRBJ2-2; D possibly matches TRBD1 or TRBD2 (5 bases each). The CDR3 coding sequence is TGTGCCATCAGTGAGGGAAGGCCCCAACTTGGGGCGGACTGGACCGGGGAGCTGTTTTTT. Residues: CAISEGRPQLGADWTGELFF.